This T cell receptor (beta chain) comes out of a study of blood T cell repertoires in COVID-19. In the study overall: Both acute and convalescent COVID-19 samples were obtained from the United States, Italy and Spain.

Trimming cost V 1 base and J 0 bases, with 12 bases left between them. CDR3 length: 17 amino acids. Germline V lookup: CDR1 LGHDT, CDR2 YNNKEL (reference sequence). Original analysis: Amplification of reference gene primers provided the estimated nucleated cell counts. Assay used: immunoSEQ multiplex PCR; TCRdb lists only in-frame clones, some missing. That table furnishes V, J and clone size, whereas the DNA furnished D and trimming. The sample has 250,000 to 400,000 clones, 75% to 90% seen once. Exposed volunteers were people who met a COVID-19 case within 2 weeks before study entry. This chain connects TRBV3-1 (or the pseudogene TRBV3-2) to TRBJ2-2; possibly TRBD2 for D (7 bases). The sequencing input was PBMCs or T cells enriched from blood (not recorded which). This TCR derives from a woman under 40 who had been exposed to COVID-19. CDR3 residues: CASSQAGGPANTGELFF. The DNA for the CDR3 is TGTGCCAGCAGCCAAGCCGGGGGGCCTGCGAACACCGGGGAGCTGTTTTTT.